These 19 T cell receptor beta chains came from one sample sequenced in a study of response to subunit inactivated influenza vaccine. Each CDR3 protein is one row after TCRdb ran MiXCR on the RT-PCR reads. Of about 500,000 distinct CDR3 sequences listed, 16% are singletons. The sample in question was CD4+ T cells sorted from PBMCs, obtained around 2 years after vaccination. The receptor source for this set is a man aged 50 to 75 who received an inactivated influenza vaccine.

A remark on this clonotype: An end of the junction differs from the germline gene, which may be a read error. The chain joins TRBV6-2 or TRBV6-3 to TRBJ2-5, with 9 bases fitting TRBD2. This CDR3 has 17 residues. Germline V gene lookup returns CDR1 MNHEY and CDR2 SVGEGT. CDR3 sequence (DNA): TGTGCCAGCAGTTACCGTCGGCGGGGGGGTAACCAAGAGACGCAGTACTTC. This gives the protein CASSYRRRGGNQETQYF.

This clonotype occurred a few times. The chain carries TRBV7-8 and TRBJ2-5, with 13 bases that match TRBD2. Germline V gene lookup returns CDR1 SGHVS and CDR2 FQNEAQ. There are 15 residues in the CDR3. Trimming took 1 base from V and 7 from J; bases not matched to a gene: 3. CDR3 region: CASSLVRTSGGTQYF. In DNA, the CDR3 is TGTGCCAGCAGCTTAGTCCGGACTAGCGGGGGGACCCAGTACTTC.

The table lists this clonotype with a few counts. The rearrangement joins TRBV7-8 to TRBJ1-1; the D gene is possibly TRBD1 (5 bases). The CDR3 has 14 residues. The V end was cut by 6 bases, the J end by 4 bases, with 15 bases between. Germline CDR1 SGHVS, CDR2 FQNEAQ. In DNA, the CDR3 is TGTGCCAGCAGAGCCGGAGGGGTAACCACTGAAGCTTTCTTT. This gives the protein CASRAGGVTTEAFF.

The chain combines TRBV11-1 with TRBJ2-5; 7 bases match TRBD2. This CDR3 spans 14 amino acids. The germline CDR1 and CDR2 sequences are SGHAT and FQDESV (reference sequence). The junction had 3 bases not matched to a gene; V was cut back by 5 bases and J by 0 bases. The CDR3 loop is CASSQLAYQETQYF. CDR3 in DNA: TGTGCCAGCAGCCAACTAGCGTACCAAGAGACCCAGTACTTC.

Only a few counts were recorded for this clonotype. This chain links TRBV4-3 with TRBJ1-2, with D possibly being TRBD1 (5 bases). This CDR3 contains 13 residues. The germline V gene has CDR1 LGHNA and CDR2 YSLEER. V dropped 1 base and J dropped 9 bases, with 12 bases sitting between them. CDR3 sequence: CASSQVEGSSYTF. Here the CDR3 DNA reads TGCGCCAGCAGCCAAGTTGAGGGGAGTAGCTACACCTTC.

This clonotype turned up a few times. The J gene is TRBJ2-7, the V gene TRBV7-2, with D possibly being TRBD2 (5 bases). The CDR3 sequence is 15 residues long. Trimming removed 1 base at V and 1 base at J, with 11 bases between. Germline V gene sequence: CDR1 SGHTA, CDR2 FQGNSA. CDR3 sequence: CASSLEGGFSYEQYF. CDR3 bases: TGTGCCAGCAGCTTAGAAGGCGGGTTTTCCTACGAGCAGTACTTC.

Written as DNA, the CDR3 is TGTGCCAGCAGTACGGACAGGATCCACGAGCAGTACTTC. Translating it yields CASSTDRIHEQYF. The chain joins TRBV12-3 or TRBV12-4 to TRBJ2-7; 7 bases map to TRBD1. CDR3 length: 13 residues. The ends lost 5 bases at V and 5 bases at J; junction bases unmatched: 6.

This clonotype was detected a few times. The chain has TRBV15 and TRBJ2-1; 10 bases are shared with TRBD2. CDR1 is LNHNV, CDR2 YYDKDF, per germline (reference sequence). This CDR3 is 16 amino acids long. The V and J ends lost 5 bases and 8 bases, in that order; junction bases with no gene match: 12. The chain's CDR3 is CATSSPSGSLIYEQFF. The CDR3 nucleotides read TGTGCCACCAGCTCTCCTAGCGGGAGTCTTATCTATGAGCAGTTCTTC.

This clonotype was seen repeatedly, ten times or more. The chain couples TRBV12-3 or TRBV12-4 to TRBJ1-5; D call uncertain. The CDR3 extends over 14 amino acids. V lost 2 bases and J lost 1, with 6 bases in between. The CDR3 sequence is CASSLLQSNQPQHF. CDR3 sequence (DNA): TGTGCCAGCAGTTTATTACAGAGCAATCAGCCCCAGCATTTT.

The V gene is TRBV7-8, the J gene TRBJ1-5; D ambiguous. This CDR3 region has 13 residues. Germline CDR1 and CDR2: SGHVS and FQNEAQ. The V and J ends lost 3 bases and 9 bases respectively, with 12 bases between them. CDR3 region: CASSFSVGWPQHF. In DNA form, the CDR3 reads TGTGCCAGCAGCTTTTCAGTGGGTTGGCCCCAGCATTTT.

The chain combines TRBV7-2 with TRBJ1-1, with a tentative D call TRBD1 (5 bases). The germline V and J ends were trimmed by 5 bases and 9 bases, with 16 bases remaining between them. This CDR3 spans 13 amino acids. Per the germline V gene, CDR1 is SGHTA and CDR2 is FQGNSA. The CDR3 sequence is CASSPSPQGKAFF. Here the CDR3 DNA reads TGTGCCAGCAGCCCTAGCCCCCAGGGCAAAGCTTTCTTT.

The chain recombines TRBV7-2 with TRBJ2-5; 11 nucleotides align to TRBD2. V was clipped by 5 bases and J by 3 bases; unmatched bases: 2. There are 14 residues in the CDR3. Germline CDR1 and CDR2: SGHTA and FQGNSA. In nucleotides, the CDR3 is TGTGCCAGCAGCAAGGGACTAGCGGAAGAGACCCAGTACTTC. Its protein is CASSKGLAEETQYF.

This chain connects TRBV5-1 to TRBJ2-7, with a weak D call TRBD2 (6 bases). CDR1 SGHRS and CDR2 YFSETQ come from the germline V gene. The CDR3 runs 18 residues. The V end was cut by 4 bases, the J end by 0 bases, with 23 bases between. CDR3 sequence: CASSPETSFLGPSYEQYF. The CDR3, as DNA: TGCGCCAGCAGCCCAGAGACTAGTTTTTTGGGCCCCTCCTACGAGCAGTACTTC.

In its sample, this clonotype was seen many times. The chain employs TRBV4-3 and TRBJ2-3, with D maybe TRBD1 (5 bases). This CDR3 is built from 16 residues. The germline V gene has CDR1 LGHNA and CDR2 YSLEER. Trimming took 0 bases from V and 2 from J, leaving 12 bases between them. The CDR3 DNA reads TGCGCCAGCAGCCAAGATTGGACACCCGTCACAGATACGCAGTATTTT. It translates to CASSQDWTPVTDTQYF.

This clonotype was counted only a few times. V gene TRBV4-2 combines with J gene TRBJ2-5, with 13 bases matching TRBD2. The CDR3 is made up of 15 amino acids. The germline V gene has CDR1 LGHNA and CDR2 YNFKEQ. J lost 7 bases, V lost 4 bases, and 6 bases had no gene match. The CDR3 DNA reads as TGTGCCAGCAGCCTCGGGACTAGCGGGGAGGTGACCCAGTACTTC. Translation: CASSLGTSGEVTQYF.

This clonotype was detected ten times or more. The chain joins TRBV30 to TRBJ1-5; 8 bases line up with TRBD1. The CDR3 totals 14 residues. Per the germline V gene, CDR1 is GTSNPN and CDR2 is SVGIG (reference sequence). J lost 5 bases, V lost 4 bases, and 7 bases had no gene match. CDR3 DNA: TGTGCCTGGACCTCAAACAGGGGGTATCAGCCCCAGCATTTT. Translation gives CAWTSNRGYQPQHF.

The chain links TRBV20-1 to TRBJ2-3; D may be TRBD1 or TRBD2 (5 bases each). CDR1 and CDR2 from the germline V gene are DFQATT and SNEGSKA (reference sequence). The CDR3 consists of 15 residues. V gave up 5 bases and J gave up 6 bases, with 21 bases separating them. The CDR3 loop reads CSAPRGTLGVDTQYF. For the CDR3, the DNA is TGCAGTGCTCCCAGAGGGACCCTCGGGGTGGATACGCAGTATTTT.

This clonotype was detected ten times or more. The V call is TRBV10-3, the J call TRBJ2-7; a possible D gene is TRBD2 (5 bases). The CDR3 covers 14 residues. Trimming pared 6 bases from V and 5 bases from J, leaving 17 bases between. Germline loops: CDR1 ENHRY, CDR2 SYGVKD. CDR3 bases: TGTGCCATCAGCCTGGGTAGCGTCGTAGACGAGCAGTACTTC. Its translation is CAISLGSVVDEQYF.

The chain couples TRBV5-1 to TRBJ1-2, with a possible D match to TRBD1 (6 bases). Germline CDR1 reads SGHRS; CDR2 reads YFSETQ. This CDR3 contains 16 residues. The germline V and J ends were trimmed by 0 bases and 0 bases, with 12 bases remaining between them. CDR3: CASSLASGQTNYGYTF. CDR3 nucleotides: TGCGCCAGCAGCTTGGCGTCCGGACAGACTAACTATGGCTACACCTTC. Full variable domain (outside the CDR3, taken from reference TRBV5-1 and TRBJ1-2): KAGVTQTPRYLIKTRGQQVTLSCSPISGHRSVSWYQQTPGQGLQFLFEYFSETQRNKGNFPGRFSGRQFSNSRSEMNVSTLELGDSALYLCASSLASGQTNYGYTFGSGTRLTVV.